The rows below give T cell receptor beta chains drawn from one sample of a study of cytomegalovirus exposure and HLA in healthy donors. Profiling relied on immunoSEQ multiplex PCR, and the TCRdb table lists in-frame clones only, not all of them. The sample yields about 100,000 clones, approximately 85% seen once. Input material: PBMCs. The source of these receptors is a young woman in good health and CMV-seronegative. Both conserved end residues are part of each CDR3. The order of the fields is V gene, J gene, clone size, D gene, CDR3 DNA, CDR3 protein. The D gene is left open where the match is weak. Size is omitted from some rows. Given values are once, few, many or a class for expanded clones.

V: TRBV5-1
J: TRBJ2-6
size: .
D: .
DNA: TGCGCCAGCAGCTTGGAAGGTATCGGGGTAACTGGGGCCAACGTCCTGACTTTC
CDR3: CASSLEGIGVTGANVLTF

V: TRBV5-1
J: TRBJ2-7
size: .
D: TRBD1
DNA: TGCGCCAGCAGCCCCGGGACAGGACCCTACGAGCAGTACTTC
CDR3: CASSPGTGPYEQYF

V: TRBV18
J: TRBJ2-7
size: .
D: .
DNA: TGTGCCAGCTCACCGGGAACTACAGGGTTCTACGAGCAGTACTTC
CDR3: CASSPGTTGFYEQYF

V: TRBV6-1
J: TRBJ2-7
size: .
D: TRBD1
DNA: TGTGCCAGCAGTGAAGCGGGGACAGGGTCCTACGAGCAGTACTTC
CDR3: CASSEAGTGSYEQYF

V: TRBV19
J: TRBJ1-4
size: .
D: .
DNA: TGTGCCAGTAGAGACCCCAGCGGGAATGAAAAACTGTTTTTT
CDR3: CASRDPSGNEKLFF

V: TRBV27
J: TRBJ2-1
size: .
D: .
DNA: TGTGCCAGCAGTTTTAGCGGTTCCTACAATGAGCAGTTCTTC
CDR3: CASSFSGSYNEQFF

V: TRBV4-1
J: TRBJ2-2
size: .
D: .
DNA: TGCGCCAGCAGCCCGCTAGCCCCCGGGGAGCTGTTTTTT
CDR3: CASSPLAPGELFF

V: TRBV6-5
J: TRBJ1-6
size: many
D: .
DNA: TGTGCCAGCAGTTATGGGAGGACTTCACCCCTCCACTTT
CDR3: CASSYGRTSPLHF

V: TRBV30
J: TRBJ1-1
size: .
D: .
DNA: TGTGCCTGGATGCCTGGGCTCACAAACACTGAAGCTTTCTTT
CDR3: CAWMPGLTNTEAFF

V: TRBV7-8
J: TRBJ1-6
size: once
D: .
DNA: TGTGCCAGCAGCTTACGTACAGGCGTCAATTCACCCCTCCACTTT
CDR3: CASSLRTGVNSPLHF